This TCR beta chain was observed in a study of T cell clusters in autoimmune cytopenias. General study points: Healthy donors had approximately 3.3-fold more exclusive TRB clusters than active autoimmune hepatitis patients.

This clonotype is labeled medium-sized based on frequency. Its matching antigen is unknown. TRB was amplified from roughly 250 ng of peripheral blood genomic DNA per sample. Multiplex touch-down PCR amplified TRB using TRB-A and TRB-B pools in one tube. TCRdb reprocessed the multiplex PCR reads and reports one entry per CDR3 protein, with no DNA. The sample table includes about 7,300 distinct CDR3 sequences. These data were also filed under a second study, of T cell repertoires in aging, cancer and after chemotherapy.

The sequenced sample was peripheral blood. The origin of this receptor is a human donor in good health.

CDR3 in amino acids: CASSDLTTGFTEAFF. The chain couples TRBV19 to TRBJ1-1; TCRdb designates TRBD1, a call that cannot be tested without DNA. The CDR3 length is 15 residues. Germline-derived CDR1 and CDR2 are LNHDA and SQIVND (reference sequence). The whole variable domain, filled in from reference TRBV19 and TRBJ1-1, reads DGGITQSPKYLFRKEGQNVTLSCEQNLNHDAMYWYRQDPGQGLRLIYYSQIVNDFQKGDIAEGYSVSREKKESFPLTVTSAQKNPTAFYLCASSDLTTGFTEAFFGQGTRLTVV.